This T cell receptor (beta chain) originates from a study of blood T cells in healthy people across ages (dated by TCRdb to 2014 to 2015). Regarding the study in general: In model experiments, roughly one uniquely barcoded TCR beta cDNA molecule per two T cells was captured by template switching. To track age-related changes in TCR beta repertoire diversity, the study relied on deep sequencing normalized with unique cDNA molecular identifiers. The donors were divided into four age groups: young (average roughly 15 years), middle-aged (under 40), aged (roughly 66) and long-lived (82). The study analyzed two additional independent replicas of 1 million unique cDNA reads from the same blood draw for two donors, one aged 18 to 30 and one aged 80 or older. To avoid experimental bias, donors of different ages were randomly spread across the sequencing lanes. The study at large found these results: Observed TCR beta diversity correlated strongly with the percentage of naive T cells measured by flow cytometry. As age increased, observed TCR beta diversity per million T cells dropped in a roughly linear way, and a significant reduction was already evident by age about 36. Estimates of total diversity based on one million sequenced T cells were regarded as lower bounds and as underestimates. Bulk unsorted PBMC profiling prevented conclusive comparison of naive and antigen-experienced compartments. Because donor CMV infection status was unknown, age-related changes in expanded clonotypes were potentially confounded. The long-lived group showed more naive CD4+ T cells, fewer expanded clones and increased TCR diversity than the aged group, suggesting age selection.

Systemically healthy Caucasian individuals from Russia, some 36 in total and aged about 6 to 100 years, were included as donors. About 9.1 milliliters of peripheral blood were collected from each donor into EDTA-treated Vacutainer tubes. PBMCs were isolated by Ficoll-Paque density-gradient centrifugation, with at least 7 million obtained per sample. Trizol reagent was used to extract total RNA from PBMCs, with at least 5.5 micrograms per sample. Naive CD45RAhigh/CD27high T cell percentages were measured by flow cytometry on a PBMC aliquot from every donor. The library was produced with 5' RACE. The run used an Illumina HiSeq 2500. A second PCR of about 7 to 12 cycles was performed with a sample-barcoded 5' primer and a J-beta primer mix. A unique molecular identifier was introduced onto each TCR beta cDNA molecule by a template-switch 5' adaptor carrying 12 random nucleotides. At least 2.5 million CDR3-containing paired-end reads were obtained from each sample. First-strand cDNA was synthesized from all RNA with the Mint cDNA synthesis kit, primed by a TRBC-specific oligonucleotide. All cDNA was treated with uracil-DNA glycosylase and then went through a first 18-cycle PCR with the universal primers M1SS and BC2_uni_R. On the authors' methods: For normalization, 1 million high-quality reads were randomly selected from each sample, with every read carrying a distinct molecular identifier. Instead of being binned into consensus sequences, reads that shared molecular identifiers were thrown out. CDR3 identification, clonotype clustering and error correction used MiTCR with a Q25 quality threshold and the strictest error-elimination algorithm. A nonparametric unseen species model using Euler transformation provided a lower-bound estimate of total TCR beta diversity. In-frame beta chains were kept once TCRdb had trimmed the public reads at Q25 with fastp and called clones with MiXCR. CDR3 protein duplicates are merged, each entry listing the most common genes and DNA. TCRdb, not the original authors, processed these V and J calls. The sample records about 1,500,000 distinct CDR3 sequences, about 40% of which are singletons. 7.9% of the sample rests with the top ten.

With regard to this clonotype: The specificity of this receptor is unknown. No per-base quality is available; no much larger clone lies one base away.

At the junction V is shortened by 3 bases and J by 5 bases, with 19 bases in between. The germline V gene (reference sequence) provides CDR1 DFQATT and CDR2 SNEGSKA. The CDR3 has 15 amino acids, counting the end cysteine and phenylalanine. Of the read, only the CDR3 DNA is kept; its 45 bases are in frame from base 1. Rearrangement joined TRBV20-1 to TRBJ1-2; a tentative D match to TRBD1 spans 5 bases. The material sequenced was blood. The sequence came from a woman in her late teens or twenties in good health. In nucleotide form, the sequence is TGCAGTGCTAGGCGCCGGGACGAAGTTTGGTATGGCTACACCTTC. This translates into CSARRRDEVWYGYTF.